The 29 T cell receptor beta chains below were found in one sample sequenced in a study of blood T cell repertoires in COVID-19 (dated by TCRdb to 2018 to 2020). Receptor amplification or capture employed the immunoSEQ multiplex PCR assay. Held by TCRdb, this immuneACCESS table contains in-frame sequences only and omits some clones. Under half of the omission traces to an unresolved V gene where checked; the cause of the rest is unknown. The sample table contains about 160,000 clones; only one count was recorded for 85% to 95% of them. The top ten clonotypes cover 3.5% to 5% of the sample. Sequencing input: peripheral blood. The receptors derive from a woman aged 45-65 years with acute or convalescent COVID-19.

A word on this clone: Additional DNA sequences in this sample encode the identical CDR3. The chain links TRBV9 to TRBJ2-5; D may be TRBD2 (7 bases). CDR3 size: 15 residues. Trimming took 0 bases from V and 2 from J, leaving 11 bases between them. Germline V gene sequence: CDR1 SGDLS, CDR2 YYNGEE. CDR3 DNA: TGTGCCAGCAGCGTAGCCGGGGGGCTACAAGAGACCCAGTACTTC. It is translated as CASSVAGGLQETQYF. Drawing the rest from reference TRBV9 and TRBJ2-5, the complete variable domain is DSGVTQTPKHLITATGQRVTLRCSPRSGDLSVYWYQQSLDQGLQFLIQYYNGEERAKGNILERFSAQQFPDLHSELNLSSLELGDSALYFCASSVAGGLQETQYFGPGTRLLVL.

V and J are TRBV7-2 and TRBJ1-2; 9 bases are a match to TRBD1. V lost 5 bases, J lost 6 bases, and 10 bases stayed unmatched. CDR1 is SGHTA, CDR2 FQGNSA, per germline. The CDR3 is made up of 15 amino acids. CDR3 nucleotides: TGTGCCAGCAGCCCCCGTCCCGGGACAGGGAATGGCTACACCTTC. Amino acids: CASSPRPGTGNGYTF.

V and J are TRBV5-1 and TRBJ2-2; 8 nucleotides agree with TRBD1. The CDR3 is 16 amino acids. The V gene's germline CDR1 is SGHRS and CDR2 YFSETQ. J lost 6 bases, V lost 0 bases, and 7 bases had no gene match. CDR3 coding DNA: TGCGCCAGCAGCTTGGGACTACAGGGGGGAGCCGGGGAGCTGTTTTTT. Its protein is CASSLGLQGGAGELFF.

J is TRBJ1-5 and V is TRBV24-1; no reliable D call. Trimming removed 4 bases from V and 4 bases from J, with 10 bases in between. The length of the CDR3 is 14 residues. CDR1 KGHDR and CDR2 SFDVKD come from the germline V gene. The DNA for the CDR3 is TGTGCCACCAGTGACGAGAGCTCAAATCAGCCCCAGCATTTT. Translated: CATSDESSNQPQHF.

The chain combines TRBV5-1 with TRBJ1-2, with 7 bases lining up with TRBD1. Unmatched junction bases numbered 5, after V lost 3 bases and J lost 6 bases. This CDR3 has 13 amino acids. Germline V gives CDR1 SGHRS, CDR2 YFSETQ. The CDR3 sequence: CASSSAQGDGYTF. The CDR3 DNA reads as TGCGCCAGCAGCTCCGCTCAGGGGGATGGCTACACCTTC.

The rearrangement joins TRBV28 to TRBJ1-2, with 7 bases that match TRBD1. This CDR3 comprises 15 residues. The ends lost 6 bases at V and 2 bases at J; junction bases unmatched: 9. CDR1 and CDR2 from the germline V gene are MDHEN and SYDVKM. CDR3 amino acids: CASRARTGLNYGYTF. The CDR3 DNA reads as TGTGCCAGCAGGGCCCGGACAGGTCTCAACTATGGCTACACCTTC.

The chain couples TRBV19 to TRBJ2-5, with 11 bases lining up with TRBD2. V was clipped by 5 bases and J by 10 bases; unmatched bases: 12. CDR1 and CDR2 from the germline V gene are LNHDA and SQIVND (reference sequence). The CDR3 runs 15 residues. In DNA form, the CDR3 reads TGTGCCAGTAGTTCCGGGACTAGCGGATTCCCGAACCAGTACTTC. Translating gives CASSSGTSGFPNQYF.

CDR3 sequence reads: CASSDRGGYTF. The CDR3 nucleotides read TGTGCCAGCAGTGACAGGGGTGGCTACACCTTC. The chain couples TRBV28 to TRBJ1-2, with 8 bases lining up with TRBD1. V lost 5 bases, J lost 7 bases, and 0 bases stayed unmatched. Looked up from germline, CDR1 is MDHEN and CDR2 is SYDVKM. This CDR3 is built from 11 residues.

The rearrangement joins TRBV4-1 to TRBJ2-5; no reliable D call. Germline CDR1 is MGHRA and CDR2 is YSYEKL. CDR3 length: 15 amino acids. Deletions cut 3 bases from V and 2 bases from J, with 13 bases between. The CDR3 region is CASSQFRGSQETQYF. For the CDR3, the DNA is TGCGCCAGCAGCCAGTTTCGCGGATCACAAGAGACCCAGTACTTC.

The J gene is TRBJ2-3, the V gene TRBV14; 7 nucleotides match TRBD1. The CDR3 extends over 16 amino acids. Germline CDR1 reads SGHDN; CDR2 reads FVKESK. V dropped 8 bases and J dropped 3; count of bases not matched to a gene: 14. The CDR3 loop reads CASSGDHRGRTDTQYF. The CDR3 bases are TGTGCCAGCTCCGGGGACCATAGGGGGCGTACAGATACGCAGTATTTT.

The chain uses TRBV3-1 (or the pseudogene TRBV3-2) and TRBJ1-1; D is ambiguous. This CDR3 is built from 13 residues. Germline V gene data show CDR1 as LGHDT and CDR2 as YNNKEL (reference sequence). Trimming took off 5 bases at V and 1 base at J, with 8 bases between the two ends. The CDR3: CASSAVGNTEAFF. In DNA, the CDR3 is TGTGCCAGCAGCGCGGTGGGGAACACTGAAGCTTTCTTT.

This chain links TRBV27 with TRBJ2-3; TRBD2 aligns across 8 bases. Trimming took 5 bases from V and 4 from J; bases not matched to a gene: 5. The CDR3 length is 14 residues. The V gene's germline CDR1 is MNHEY and CDR2 SMNVEV (reference sequence). The CDR3 nucleotides read TGTGCCAGCAGTCTTAGCGGGATGCCAGATACGCAGTATTTT. As protein: CASSLSGMPDTQYF.

CDR3 coding DNA: TGCGCCAGCGCCCCTAACCCCTCACTAGCGGGTACAGATACGCAGTATTTT. Protein: CASAPNPSLAGTDTQYF. This chain joins TRBV5-1 and TRBJ2-3, with 9 bases that match TRBD2. Germline trimming cut 7 bases from V and 3 bases from J; bases unmatched to any gene: 15. Germline lookup yields CDR1 SGHRS and CDR2 YFSETQ. This CDR3 comprises 17 residues. The full variable domain, rest sourced from reference TRBV5-1 and TRBJ2-3, is KAGVTQTPRYLIKTRGQQVTLSCSPISGHRSVSWYQQTPGQGLQFLFEYFSETQRNKGNFPGRFSGRQFSNSRSEMNVSTLELGDSALYLCASAPNPSLAGTDTQYFGPGTRLTVL.

The chain recombines TRBV7-6 with TRBJ1-4; a weak D match, TRBD1 (6 bases). Germline V gene lookup returns CDR1 SGHVS and CDR2 FNYEAQ. The CDR3 is 15 amino acids. Trimming stripped 4 bases from V and 5 bases from J, with 14 bases between. The CDR3 region is CASSSTGTKNEKLFF. The CDR3 DNA sequence: TGTGCCAGCAGCTCTACAGGGACAAAGAATGAAAAACTGTTTTTT.

The V and J genes are TRBV4-3 and TRBJ2-1, with 7 bases matching TRBD1. This CDR3 has 15 residues. After removal of 1 base from V and 6 bases from J, the junction contained 6 bases not matched to a gene. Germline values: CDR1 LGHNA, CDR2 YSLEER. The CDR3 bases are TGCGCCAGCAGCCAAGGGACAGGATCTGTCAATGAGCAGTTCTTC. As protein: CASSQGTGSVNEQFF.

This clone was counted a single time. This chain connects TRBV5-5 to TRBJ1-4; a weak D match, TRBD1 (5 bases). The CDR3 covers 15 residues. Germline V gives CDR1 SGHKS, CDR2 YYEKEE (reference sequence). V shed 0 bases and J shed 7 bases, with 13 bases lying between them. DNA of the CDR3: TGTGCCAGCAGCTTGGTCCAGGGAGGTTCTGAAAAACTGTTTTTT. This gives the protein CASSLVQGGSEKLFF.

The rearrangement joins TRBV27 to TRBJ2-7; TRBD1 aligns across 8 bases. CDR3 length: 14 residues. With 4 bases clipped from V and 2 bases from J, the junction kept 4 bases outside the gene matches. Germline V gene data show CDR1 as MNHEY and CDR2 as SMNVEV (reference sequence). In DNA, the CDR3 is TGTGCCAGCAGTTCCCTGACAGGGGCCTACGAGCAGTACTTC. Protein sequence: CASSSLTGAYEQYF.

The chain is built from TRBV19 and TRBJ1-5; the D gene is possibly TRBD1 (5 bases). The CDR3 totals 15 residues. V lost 7 bases and J 1 base, leaving 14 bases between the germline ends. CDR1 and CDR2 (germline): LNHDA, SQIVND (reference sequence). The CDR3 loop is CASKGIGESNQPQHF. The CDR3 DNA sequence: TGTGCCAGTAAGGGCATAGGGGAAAGCAATCAGCCCCAGCATTTT. Looking up the rest from reference TRBV19 and TRBJ1-5 gives the full variable domain: DGGITQSPKYLFRKEGQNVTLSCEQNLNHDAMYWYRQDPGQGLRLIYYSQIVNDFQKGDIAEGYSVSREKKESFPLTVTSAQKNPTAFYLCASKGIGESNQPQHFGDGTRLSIL.

V usage is TRBV5-7 and J usage is TRBJ1-6; D uncertain. TRBV5-7 is an ORF for which the function is uncertain. Trimming cost V 7 bases and J 3 bases, with 23 bases left between them. The CDR3 runs to 18 residues. The chain's CDR3 is CASEPRCPISFYNSPLHF. CDR3 sequence (DNA): TGTGCCAGCGAACCGCGATGTCCGATCTCCTTCTATAATTCACCCCTCCACTTT.

This clone occurred once. The genes are TRBV28 and TRBJ2-1, with D perhaps TRBD1 (5 bases). The CDR3 length is 14 residues. The V gene's germline CDR1 is MDHEN and CDR2 SYDVKM. Trimming removed 3 bases at V and 4 bases at J, with 10 bases between. The CDR3 bases are TGTGCCAGCAGTTTCGCCAGGGTGTACAATGAGCAGTTCTTC. Translated: CASSFARVYNEQFF.

CDR3: CASSPRENTEAFF. DNA for the CDR3: TGTGCCAGCAGCCCCAGGGAAAACACTGAAGCTTTCTTT. This sequence joins TRBV28 and TRBJ1-1; D might be TRBD1 (5 bases). Deletions cut 6 bases from V and 2 bases from J, with 10 bases between. Germline V gene sequence: CDR1 MDHEN, CDR2 SYDVKM. CDR3 length equals 13 residues.

The V and J genes are TRBV24-1 and TRBJ2-3; TRBD1 aligns across 7 bases. This CDR3 region has 15 residues. The germline V gene encodes CDR1 KGHDR and CDR2 SFDVKD. J was trimmed by 3 bases and V by 5 bases; bases with no gene match: 7. CDR3 nucleotides: TGTGCCACCAGTGTTGTCAAACAGGGGACAGATACGCAGTATTTT. It encodes CATSVVKQGTDTQYF.

The genes are TRBV28 and TRBJ1-5; no firm D call. The CDR3 consists of 12 residues. Germline CDR1 reads MDHEN; CDR2 reads SYDVKM. V dropped 2 bases and J dropped 9 bases, with 8 bases sitting between them. CDR3 nucleotide sequence: TGTGCCAGCAGTTTAGAGGATCGGCCCCAGCATTTT. It codes for CASSLEDRPQHF.

The CDR3 DNA follows: TGTGCCAGCAGCCCCCCCTCGGGTTCTGGAAACACCATATATTTT. Encoded protein: CASSPPSGSGNTIYF. The chain is built from TRBV28 and TRBJ1-3, with D unclear. V shed 6 bases and J shed 1 base, with 13 bases lying between them. Germline lookup yields CDR1 MDHEN and CDR2 SYDVKM. The CDR3 is 15 amino acids.

The CDR3 sequence: CASSLLSGRQANTGELFF. In DNA form, the CDR3 reads TGCGCCAGCAGCTTACTTAGCGGGAGGCAGGCGAACACCGGGGAGCTGTTTTTT. The V and J genes are TRBV5-1 and TRBJ2-2, with TRBD2 matching over 10 bases. J was trimmed by 0 bases and V by 2 bases; bases with no gene match: 7. The CDR3 has 18 amino acids. Per germline, CDR1 SGHRS and CDR2 YFSETQ.

This chain connects TRBV11-2 to TRBJ2-3, with 9 bases identical to TRBD2. Germline CDR1 SGHAT, CDR2 FQNNGV. V dropped 4 bases and J dropped 1; count of bases not matched to a gene: 9. The CDR3 is made up of 17 amino acids. The DNA of the CDR3 is TGTGCCAGCAGCTCCCTCGAGGAGCGGGGGGGCACAGATACGCAGTATTTT. Translating gives CASSSLEERGGTDTQYF.

This chain uses TRBV6-1 with TRBJ1-1, with D perhaps TRBD1 (6 bases). The germline CDR1 and CDR2 sequences are MNHNS and SASEGT. V gave up 3 bases and J gave up 4 bases, with 15 bases separating them. The CDR3 consists of 15 residues. The CDR3 coding sequence is TGTGCCAGCAGTGAGCCGACAGGCGTTGGCACTGAAGCTTTCTTT. It translates to CASSEPTGVGTEAFF.

The chain is built from TRBV6-1 and TRBJ1-4, with D perhaps TRBD1 (6 bases). V lost 3 bases and J 4 bases, leaving 9 bases between the germline ends. The CDR3 is 14 residues long. Germline lookup yields CDR1 MNHNS and CDR2 SASEGT. The CDR3 DNA follows: TGTGCCAGCAGTGACAGGGGATTTAATGAAAAACTGTTTTTT. It yields the protein CASSDRGFNEKLFF.

The chain carries TRBV30 and TRBJ2-7, with D tentatively TRBD2 (6 bases). V dropped 5 bases and J dropped 1 base, with 9 bases sitting between them. The germline CDR1 and CDR2 sequences are GTSNPN and SVGIG (reference sequence). The CDR3 consists of 12 residues. CDR3 nucleotide sequence: TGTGCCTGGGGTCTAGCGTCCTACGAGCAGTACTTC. Translated, it gives CAWGLASYEQYF.